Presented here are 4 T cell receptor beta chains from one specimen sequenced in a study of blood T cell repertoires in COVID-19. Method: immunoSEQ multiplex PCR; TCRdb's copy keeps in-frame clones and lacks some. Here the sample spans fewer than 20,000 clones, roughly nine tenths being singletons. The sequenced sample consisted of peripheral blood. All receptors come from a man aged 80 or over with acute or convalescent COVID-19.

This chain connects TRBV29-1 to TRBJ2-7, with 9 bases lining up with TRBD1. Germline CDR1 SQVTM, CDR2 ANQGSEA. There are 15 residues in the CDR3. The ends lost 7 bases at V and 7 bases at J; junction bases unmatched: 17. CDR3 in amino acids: CSAVLGDRALEEQYF. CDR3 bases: TGCAGCGCAGTGCTCGGGGACAGGGCACTTGAAGAGCAGTACTTC.

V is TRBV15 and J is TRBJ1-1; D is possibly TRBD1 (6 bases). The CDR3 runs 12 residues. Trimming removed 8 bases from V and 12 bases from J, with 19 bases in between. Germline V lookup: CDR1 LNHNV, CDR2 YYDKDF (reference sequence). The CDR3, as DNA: TGTGCCACCGGCCCACTCACAGGGTCTTCTTTCTTT. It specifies CATGPLTGSSFF.

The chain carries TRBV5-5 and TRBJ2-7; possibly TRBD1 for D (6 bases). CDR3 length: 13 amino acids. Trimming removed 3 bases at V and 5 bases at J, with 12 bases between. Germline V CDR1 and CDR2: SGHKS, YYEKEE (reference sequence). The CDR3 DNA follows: TGTGCCAGCAGCTCCAGGGGTTTCCACGAGCAGTACTTC. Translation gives CASSSRGFHEQYF. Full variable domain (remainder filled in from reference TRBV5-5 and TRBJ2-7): DAGVTQSPTHLIKTRGQQVTLRCSPISGHKSVSWYQQVLGQGPQFIFQYYEKEERGRGNFPDRFSARQFPNYSSELNVNALLLGDSALYLCASSSRGFHEQYFGPGTRLTVT.

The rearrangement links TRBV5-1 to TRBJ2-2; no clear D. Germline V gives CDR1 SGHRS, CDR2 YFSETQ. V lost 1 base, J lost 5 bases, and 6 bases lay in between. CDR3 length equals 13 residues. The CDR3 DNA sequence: TGCGCCAGCAGCTTGATGTCGACCGGGGAGCTGTTTTTT. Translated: CASSLMSTGELFF.